The rows below give T cell receptor beta chains drawn from one sample of a study of metastatic and nonmetastatic thyroid tumors. TCRdb reanalyzed the PCR reads with MiXCR. The sample holds some 35,000 clones; around 28% are singletons and the top ten take about 7.2%. Material for sequencing was blood. The receptors originated from a female donor with papillary thyroid cancer or a benign thyroid nodule (not recorded which). Some clones in this sample may be carry-over from other donors' samples. Both conserved end residues are part of each CDR3. The D gene is left open where the match is weak. Clone sizes are given selectively: once, few, many, or a class where the clone is expanded.

>TRBJ2-5|NA|TRBV7-6|many
TGTGCCAGCAGCAGGGACCGCGTACAAGAGACCCAGTACTTC
CASSRDRVQETQYF
>TRBJ1-1|NA|TRBV7-3|NA
TGTGCCAGCATCCCCCAGGTTGGAGAGAACACTGAAGCTTTCTTT
CASIPQVGENTEAFF
>TRBJ2-3|NA|TRBV11-2|NA
TGTGCCAGCAGCTTTGGGGCAGATACGCAGTATTTT
CASSFGADTQYF
>TRBJ1-1|NA|TRBV20-1|NA
TGCAGTGCTACCGACCCGCTGACGGGGAACAATGAAGCTGTCTTT
CSATDPLTGNNEAVF
>TRBJ2-5|NA|TRBV5-4|many
TGCGCCAGCAGAGTAGGACAGCTACAAGAGACCCAGTACTTC
CASRVGQLQETQYF
>TRBJ1-5|NA|TRBV24-1|NA
TGTGCCACCAGTGACCAGGACGTCAATCAGCCCCAGCATTTT
CATSDQDVNQPQHF
>TRBJ2-3|NA|TRBV11-1|NA
TGTGCCAGCAGCTTAGTTGGGGGGCAAGCAGATACGCAGTATTTT
CASSLVGGQADTQYF
>TRBJ2-6|NA|TRBV6-4|few
TGTGCCAGCAGTGACTCGGAGGGGGGGGCCAACGTCCTGACTTTC
CASSDSEGGANVLTF
>TRBJ2-3|NA|TRBV18|NA
TGTGCCAGCTCACCATACGTCACAGATACGCAGTATTTT
CASSPYVTDTQYF
>TRBJ2-2|NA|TRBV9|many
TGTGCCAGCAGCGTCATGGGGACGAGGAACACCGGGGAGCTGTTTTTT
CASSVMGTRNTGELFF
>TRBJ1-1|NA|TRBV7-9|many
TGTGCCAGCAGCCTGGGGGTCGCTGAAGCTTTCTTT
CASSLGVAEAFF
>TRBJ2-3|NA|TRBV5-1|NA
TGCGCCAGCAGCTTGGAACAGGCGGCAAGAACAGATACGCAGTATTTT
CASSLEQAARTDTQYF
>TRBJ2-2|NA|TRBV6-1|few
TGTGCCAGCAGTGAAACAGGGTTCGGCACCGGGGAGCTGTTTTTT
CASSETGFGTGELFF
>TRBJ1-2|TRBD1|TRBV11-1|NA
TGTGCCAGCAGCTTAGCGGCACCGGGACAGGGAGGCTATGTCTACACCTTC
CASSLAAPGQGGYVYTF
>TRBJ1-1|NA|TRBV28|few
TGTGCCAGCAGTTTGGGGGGGGATCCTGAAGCTTTCTTT
CASSLGGDPEAFF
>TRBJ2-1|TRBD2|TRBV6-5|NA
TGTGCCAGCAGTTACCCCGACGGACTAGCGGGGTACAATGAGCAGTTCTTC
CASSYPDGLAGYNEQFF